This entry features one T cell receptor beta chain sequence. Its antigen is not identified. Germline loops: CDR1 MNHEY, CDR2 SVGAGI. V gave up 6 bases and J gave up 2 bases; unmatched junction bases: 3. This CDR3 has 14 residues. Clones were read by immunoSEQ multiplex PCR, and TCRdb kept only the in-frame ones, dropping some. The sample lists more than 40,000 clones, more than 70% occurring once. The sample comes from a study of radiotherapy plus CTLA-4 blockade in lung cancer. The overall study: An objective response was seen in around 17% of patients, and disease control in about 31%. Overall study findings and caveats: Reports state that early shifts in blood T cell clones, with interferon-beta, best predicted response. Expansion of tumor-derived TCR clones was observed in blood after radiotherapy plus ipilimumab.

The study gave focal radiation plus ipilimumab CTLA-4 blockade to patients with chemo-refractory metastatic non-small-cell lung cancer. The TCR originated in a human donor with non-small cell lung cancer whose response to radiotherapy plus ipilimumab could not be evaluated. The material sequenced was peripheral blood, taken from a patient treated with radiotherapy plus ipilimumab. The chain combines TRBV6-5 with TRBJ2-5; 10 bases are a match to TRBD1. CDR3 bases: TGTGCCAGCAGCTGGGGACAGGGGCAAGAGACCCAGTACTTC. It encodes CASSWGQGQETQYF.